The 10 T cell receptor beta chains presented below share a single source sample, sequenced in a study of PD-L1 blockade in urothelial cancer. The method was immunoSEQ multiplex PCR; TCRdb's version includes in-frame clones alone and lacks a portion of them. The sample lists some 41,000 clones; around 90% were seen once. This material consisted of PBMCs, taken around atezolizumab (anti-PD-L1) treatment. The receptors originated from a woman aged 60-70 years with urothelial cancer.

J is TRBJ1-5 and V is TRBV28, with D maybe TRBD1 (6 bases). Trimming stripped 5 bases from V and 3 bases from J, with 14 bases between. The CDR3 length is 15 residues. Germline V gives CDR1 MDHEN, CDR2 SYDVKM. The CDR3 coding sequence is TGTGCCAGCAGTCCCACAGGGATTCCCAATCAGCCCCAGCATTTT. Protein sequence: CASSPTGIPNQPQHF.

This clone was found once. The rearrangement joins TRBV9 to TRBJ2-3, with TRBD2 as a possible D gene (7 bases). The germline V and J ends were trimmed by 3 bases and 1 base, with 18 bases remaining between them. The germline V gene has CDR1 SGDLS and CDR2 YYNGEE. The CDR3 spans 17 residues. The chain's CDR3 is CASSARAAGAGTDTQYF. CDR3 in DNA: TGTGCCAGCAGCGCGCGCGCGGCGGGGGCTGGCACAGATACGCAGTATTTT.

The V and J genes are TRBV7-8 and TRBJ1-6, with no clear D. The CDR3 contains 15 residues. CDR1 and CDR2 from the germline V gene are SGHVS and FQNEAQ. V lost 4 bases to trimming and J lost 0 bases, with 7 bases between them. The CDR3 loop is CASSSEGSYNSPLHF. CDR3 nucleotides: TGTGCCAGCAGCTCCGAGGGCTCCTATAATTCACCCCTCCACTTT.

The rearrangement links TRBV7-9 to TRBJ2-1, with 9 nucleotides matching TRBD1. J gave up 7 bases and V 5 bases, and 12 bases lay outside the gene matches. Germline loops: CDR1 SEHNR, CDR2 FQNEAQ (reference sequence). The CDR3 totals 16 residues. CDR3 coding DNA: TGTGCCAGCAGCCAGACACAGGGGGCCGGCTGGAATGAGCAGTTCTTC. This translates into CASSQTQGAGWNEQFF.

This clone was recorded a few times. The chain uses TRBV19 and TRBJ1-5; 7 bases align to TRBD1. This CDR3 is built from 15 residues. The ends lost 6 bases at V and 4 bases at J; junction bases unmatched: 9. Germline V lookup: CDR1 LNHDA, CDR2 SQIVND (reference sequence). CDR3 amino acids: CASSKGQSLNQPQHF. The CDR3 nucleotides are TGTGCCAGTAGCAAGGGACAGTCACTAAATCAGCCCCAGCATTTT.

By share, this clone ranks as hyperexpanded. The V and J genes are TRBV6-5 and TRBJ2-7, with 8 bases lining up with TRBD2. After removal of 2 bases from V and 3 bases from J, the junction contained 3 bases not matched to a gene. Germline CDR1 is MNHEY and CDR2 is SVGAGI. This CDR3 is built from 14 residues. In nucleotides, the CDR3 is TGTGCCAGCAGTTACGGCGGGAGGATCTACGAGCAGTACTTC. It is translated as CASSYGGRIYEQYF.

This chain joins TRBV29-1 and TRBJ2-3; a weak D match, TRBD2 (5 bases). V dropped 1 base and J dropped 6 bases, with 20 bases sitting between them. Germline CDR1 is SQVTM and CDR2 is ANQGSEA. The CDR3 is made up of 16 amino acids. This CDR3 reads CSVEGFRLAGFDTQYF. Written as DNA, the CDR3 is TGCAGCGTTGAAGGATTTAGGCTAGCAGGATTTGATACGCAGTATTTT.

The CDR3 loop is CASSPGTAKSSYEQYF. The CDR3 nucleotides are TGTGCCAGCAGCCCCGGGACAGCCAAGAGCTCCTACGAGCAGTACTTC. The chain employs TRBV7-8 and TRBJ2-7, with TRBD1 matching 7 bases. CDR1 and CDR2 (germline): SGHVS, FQNEAQ. The CDR3 spans 16 residues. With V trimmed by 5 bases and J by 0 bases, 10 bases remained unmatched.

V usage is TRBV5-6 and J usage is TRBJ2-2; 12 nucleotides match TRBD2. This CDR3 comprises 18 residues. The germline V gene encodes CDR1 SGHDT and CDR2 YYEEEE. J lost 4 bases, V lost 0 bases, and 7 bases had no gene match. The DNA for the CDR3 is TGTGCCAGCAGCTTGGAGACTAGCGGGAGTTTTGGCACCGGGGAGCTGTTTTTT. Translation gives CASSLETSGSFGTGELFF.

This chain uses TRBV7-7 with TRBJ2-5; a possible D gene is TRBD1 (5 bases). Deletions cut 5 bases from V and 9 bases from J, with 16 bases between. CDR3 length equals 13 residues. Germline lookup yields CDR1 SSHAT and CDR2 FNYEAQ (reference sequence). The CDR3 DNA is TGTGCCAGCAGCAAAAATCAGGGTTCGGCCCAGTACTTC. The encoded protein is CASSKNQGSAQYF.